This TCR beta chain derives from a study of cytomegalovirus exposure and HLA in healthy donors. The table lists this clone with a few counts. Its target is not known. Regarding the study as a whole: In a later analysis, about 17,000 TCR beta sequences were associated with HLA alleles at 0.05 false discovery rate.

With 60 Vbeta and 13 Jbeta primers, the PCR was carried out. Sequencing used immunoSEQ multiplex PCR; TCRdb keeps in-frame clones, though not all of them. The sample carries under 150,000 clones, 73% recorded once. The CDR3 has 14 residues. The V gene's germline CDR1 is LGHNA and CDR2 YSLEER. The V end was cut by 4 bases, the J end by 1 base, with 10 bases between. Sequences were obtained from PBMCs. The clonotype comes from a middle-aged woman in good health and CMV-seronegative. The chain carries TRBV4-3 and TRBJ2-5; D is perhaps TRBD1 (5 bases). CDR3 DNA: TGCGCCAGCAGCCTGGACACTTTCCAAGAGACCCAGTACTTC. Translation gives CASSLDTFQETQYF.